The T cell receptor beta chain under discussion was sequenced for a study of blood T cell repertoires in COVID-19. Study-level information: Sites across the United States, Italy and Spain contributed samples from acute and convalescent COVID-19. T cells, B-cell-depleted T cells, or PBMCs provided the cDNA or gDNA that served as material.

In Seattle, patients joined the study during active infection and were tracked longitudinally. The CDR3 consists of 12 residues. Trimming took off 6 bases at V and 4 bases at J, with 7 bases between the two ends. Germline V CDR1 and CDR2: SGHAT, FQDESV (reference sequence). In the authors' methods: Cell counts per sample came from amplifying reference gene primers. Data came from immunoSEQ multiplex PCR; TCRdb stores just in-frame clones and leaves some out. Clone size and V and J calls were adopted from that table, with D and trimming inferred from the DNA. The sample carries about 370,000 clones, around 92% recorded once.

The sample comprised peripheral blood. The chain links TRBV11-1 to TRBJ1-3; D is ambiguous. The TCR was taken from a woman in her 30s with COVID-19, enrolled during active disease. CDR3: CASSLSGNTIYF. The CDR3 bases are TGTGCCAGCAGTCTTTCCGGAAACACCATATATTTT.